These T cell receptor beta chains were read from a single sample in a study of T cells after yellow fever vaccination. TCRdb re-called the 5' RACE reads through MiXCR, storing one row per CDR3 protein. The profile shows under 400,000 distinct CDR3 sequences, approximately 13% of them singletons. Material: CD4+ T cells sorted from PBMCs, obtained 15 days after the yellow fever booster vaccination. The receptors derive from a man aged 18-30 years who received the YFV17D yellow fever vaccine. Both conserved end residues are part of each CDR3. A D gene is named only where the DNA matches it firmly. Clone size is not always given. Where it is, it says once, few, many or a class for expanded clones.

>TRBV20-1|NA|TRBJ2-4|few
CSARWVAKNIQYF
TGCAGTGCGCGATGGGTAGCCAAAAACATTCAGTACTTC
>TRBV7-9|NA|TRBJ1-1|many
CASSLEGVTEAFF
TGTGCCAGCAGCTTAGAAGGCGTCACTGAAGCTTTCTTT
>TRBV6-5|TRBD1|TRBJ1-6|few
CASSYDRASSPLHF
TGTGCCAGCAGTTACGACAGGGCTTCTTCACCCCTCCACTTT
>TRBV28|TRBD1|TRBJ2-7|NA
CASSTGTGSRVQYF
TGTGCCAGCAGTACCGGGACAGGGAGTCGGGTGCAGTACTTC
>TRBV6-6|TRBD1|TRBJ1-3|NA
CASSGQGVSGNTIYF
TGTGCCAGCAGTGGACAGGGGGTGTCTGGAAACACCATATATTTT
>TRBV6-2/TRBV6-3|NA|TRBJ1-5|few
CASSYTPTDFHGQPQHF
TGTGCCAGCAGTTACACGCCGACCGACTTTCACGGTCAGCCCCAGCATTTT
>TRBV29-1|NA|TRBJ2-1|few
CSVRGTSYNEQFF
TGCAGCGTGAGGGGAACCTCCTACAATGAGCAGTTCTTC
>TRBV4-3|NA|TRBJ2-4|many
CASSQGRPAGSNIQYF
TGCGCCAGCAGCCAAGGTCGTCCTGCAGGGTCAAACATTCAGTACTTC
>TRBV4-3|NA|TRBJ2-5|NA
CASSQGIPRETQYF
TGCGCCAGCAGCCAGGGAATCCCGAGGGAGACCCAGTACTTC
>TRBV7-2|NA|TRBJ2-1|few
CASSSRAANNEQFF
TGTGCCAGCAGCTCCCGGGCTGCTAACAATGAGCAGTTCTTC
>TRBV20-1|TRBD2|TRBJ2-3|NA
CIVPAGGPGDTQYF
TGCATTGTTCCAGCGGGGGGGCCGGGAGATACGCAGTATTTT
>TRBV29-1|NA|TRBJ2-7|few
CSVDSGSYEQYF
TGCAGCGTTGACTCCGGCTCCTACGAGCAGTACTTC
>TRBV4-2|NA|TRBJ1-2|NA
CASSRGAGIYGYTF
TGTGCCAGCAGCCGAGGGGCAGGGATCTATGGCTACACCTTC
>TRBV24-1|NA|TRBJ2-6|NA
CATSRGHSGANVLTF
TGTGCCACCAGTCGAGGCCACTCTGGGGCCAACGTCCTGACTTTC
>TRBV10-3|NA|TRBJ2-1|NA
CAISAFHNEQFF
TGTGCCATCAGTGCGTTCCACAATGAGCAGTTCTTC
>TRBV6-5|NA|TRBJ2-7|NA
CATRTGSSYEQYF
TGTGCCACCCGGACGGGCAGCTCCTACGAGCAGTACTTC
>TRBV11-2|NA|TRBJ2-3|NA
CASSRRTAVPDTQYF
TGTGCCAGCAGCCGTCGGACGGCCGTCCCAGATACGCAGTATTTT
>TRBV12-3/TRBV12-4|TRBD2|TRBJ2-7|few
CASRTGTSGSYEQYF
TGTGCCAGCAGGACCGGGACTAGCGGCTCCTACGAGCAGTACTTC
>TRBV11-2|TRBD1|TRBJ1-6|NA
CASRRRQGGNSPLHF
TGTGCCAGCAGACGCAGACAGGGCGGGAATTCACCCCTCCACTTT
>TRBV7-9|TRBD1|TRBJ1-1|NA
CASSLGQGTGNTEAFF
TGTGCCAGCAGCTTAGGTCAGGGGACAGGGAATACTGAAGCTTTCTTT
>TRBV12-3/TRBV12-4|NA|TRBJ1-5|many
CASSPNRGAGQPQHF
TGTGCCAGCAGTCCTAACAGAGGGGCAGGGCAGCCCCAGCATTTT
>TRBV4-2|NA|TRBJ1-2|few
CASSQDRAGSYGYTF
TGTGCCAGCAGCCAAGATCGCGCAGGGAGCTATGGCTACACCTTC
>TRBV29-1|NA|TRBJ2-3|NA
CSVEVGAADTQYF
TGCAGCGTTGAAGTGGGCGCGGCAGATACGCAGTATTTT
>TRBV13|TRBD2|TRBJ2-1|NA
CASSLANKREYNEQFF
TGTGCCAGCAGCCTCGCCAATAAGCGGGAGTACAATGAGCAGTTCTTC
>TRBV5-1|NA|TRBJ2-3|many
CASSAGQNTQYF
TGCGCCAGCAGCGCGGGACAGAATACGCAGTATTTT
>TRBV6-4|TRBD2|TRBJ2-2|NA
CASSDRLAALNTGELFF
TGTGCCAGCAGTGATAGGCTAGCGGCCCTGAACACCGGGGAGCTGTTTTTT
>TRBV20-1|NA|TRBJ2-7|NA
CSAGRGKYEQYF
TGCAGTGCTGGCCGTGGGAAGTACGAGCAGTACTTC
>TRBV4-3|TRBD2|TRBJ2-3|many
CASSLSGGDTQYF
TGCGCCAGCAGCCTTAGCGGGGGAGATACGCAGTATTTT
>TRBV13|NA|TRBJ2-2|NA
CASSAYSLLSANTGELFF
TGTGCCAGCAGCGCCTACAGTCTTTTGTCTGCGAACACCGGGGAGCTGTTTTTT
>TRBV5-1|TRBD2|TRBJ2-3|NA
CASSLIERGTWGTDTQYF
TGCGCCAGCAGCTTGATTGAGCGGGGGACCTGGGGCACAGATACGCAGTATTTT
>TRBV5-1|TRBD1|TRBJ2-3|NA
CASSVTGDADTQYF
TGCGCCAGCAGCGTAACAGGGGACGCAGATACGCAGTATTTT
>TRBV10-3|TRBD1|TRBJ1-1|few
CAISESRGRAFF
TGTGCCATCAGTGAGTCCAGGGGGCGGGCTTTCTTT
>TRBV2|NA|TRBJ2-6|few
CASSVSFSGANVLTF
TGTGCCAGCAGTGTCAGCTTCTCTGGGGCCAACGTCCTGACTTTC
>TRBV7-2|NA|TRBJ1-4|NA
CASSLRPGIGNEKLFF
TGTGCCAGCAGCTTAAGGCCCGGGATCGGGAATGAAAAACTGTTTTTT
>TRBV25-1|TRBD1|TRBJ1-1|NA
CASSESGRGRGTEAFF
TGTGCCAGCAGTGAAAGCGGTAGGGGGCGAGGGACTGAAGCTTTCTTT
>TRBV10-3|TRBD1|TRBJ2-3|NA
CAIRTSLLRDRGGDTQYF
TGTGCCATCAGAACATCTCTTTTAAGGGACAGGGGCGGGGATACGCAGTATTTT
>TRBV29-1|TRBD1|TRBJ2-7|few
CSVTGTGEGKYEQYF
TGCAGCGTCACCGGGACAGGGGAAGGAAAATACGAGCAGTACTTC
>TRBV7-2|NA|TRBJ1-2|once
CASSSRQLYYGYTF
TGTGCCAGCAGCTCCAGACAGCTTTACTATGGCTACACCTTC
>TRBV7-2|NA|TRBJ2-5|NA
CASSLEVRSPETQYF
TGTGCCAGCAGCTTAGAAGTGAGGAGCCCAGAGACCCAGTACTTC
>TRBV3-1|NA|TRBJ1-4|many
CASSQDAARNEKLFF
TGTGCCAGCAGCCAAGATGCGGCACGAAATGAAAAACTGTTTTTT
>TRBV20-1|TRBD1|TRBJ2-2|NA
CSAGQAGELFF
TGCAGTGCCGGACAGGCCGGGGAGCTGTTTTTT
>TRBV20-1|TRBD1|TRBJ2-1|NA
CSARQTHTGGNEQFF
TGCAGTGCTAGGCAAACCCACACAGGGGGCAATGAGCAGTTCTTC
>TRBV20-1|NA|TRBJ2-7|few
CSARVNLYEQYF
TGCAGTGCTAGAGTAAATTTGTACGAGCAGTACTTC
>TRBV20-1|NA|TRBJ2-3|few
CSARSPGKGGGDTQYF
TGCAGTGCTAGATCCCCGGGGAAGGGAGGCGGGGATACGCAGTATTTT
>TRBV9|NA|TRBJ2-6|few
CASSVGAGLTGANVLTF
TGTGCCAGCAGCGTAGGGGCAGGGTTGACTGGGGCCAACGTCCTGACTTTC